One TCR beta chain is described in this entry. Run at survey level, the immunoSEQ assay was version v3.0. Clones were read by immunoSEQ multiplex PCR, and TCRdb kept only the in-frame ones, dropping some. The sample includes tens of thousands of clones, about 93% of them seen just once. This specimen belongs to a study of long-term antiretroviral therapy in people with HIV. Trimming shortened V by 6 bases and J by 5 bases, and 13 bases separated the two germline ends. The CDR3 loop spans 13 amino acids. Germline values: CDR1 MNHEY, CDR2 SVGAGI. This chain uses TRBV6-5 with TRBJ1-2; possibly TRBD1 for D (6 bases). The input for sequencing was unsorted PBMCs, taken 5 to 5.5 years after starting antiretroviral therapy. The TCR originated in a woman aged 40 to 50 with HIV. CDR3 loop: CASRMDSGYGYTF. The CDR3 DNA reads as TGTGCCAGCAGGATGGACAGCGGGTATGGCTACACCTTC.